This T cell receptor (beta chain) is drawn from a study of cytotoxic CD8 clonotypes in ibrutinib-treated CLL. About the study: Responses: some 24 partial, 2 complete; after median roughly 68 months, 14 stayed remitted, 12 progressed. Findings and caveats of the study: Treatment saw public clonotypes, which were uncommon, either contract or stay stable. Baseline clonality was higher than in age-matched healthy donors and moved in step with circulating CD8+ T-cell counts.

Depth targeted 1 in 200,000 to 1 in 1 million T cells, averaging about 9.2x coverage per clonotype. Sequenced by immunoSEQ multiplex PCR; TCRdb stores in-frame clones only, minus some. This sample yields over 150,000 clones, of which about 72% are seen a single time; 13% belongs to the top ten. This CDR3 contains 13 residues. Trimming pared 1 base from V and 0 bases from J, leaving 2 bases between. Germline loops: CDR1 LNHNV, CDR2 YYDKDF (reference sequence). As regards this clone: Its target is not known.

The clonotype comes from a human donor with chronic lymphocytic leukemia. Sequencing used PBMCs, obtained after 24 months of ibrutinib treatment. This chain uses TRBV15 with TRBJ2-3; no firm D call. Written as DNA, the CDR3 is TGTGCCACCAGCAGAGCGAGCACAGATACGCAGTATTTT. Amino acids: CATSRASTDTQYF. The whole variable domain, remainder taken from reference TRBV15 and TRBJ2-3, is DAMVIQNPRYQVTQFGKPVTLSCSQTLNHNVMYWYQQKSSQAPKLLFHYYDKDFNNEADTPDNFQSRRPNTSFCFLDIRSPGLGDTAMYLCATSRASTDTQYFGPGTRLTVL.